This entry describes one T cell receptor beta chain. Its antigen is not yet known. Within one base of it there is no much larger clone, and no base qualities were kept. The collaborating institutions used their own protocols to collect whole blood in K2EDTA tubes. For TCRbeta analysis, collaborators shipped samples in one of three forms: frozen whole blood, isolated PBMCs, or DNA extracted from either of those sample types. The germline V end is reduced by 8 bases and the J end by 1 base; junction bases left unmatched: 4. CDR1 is given as KGHDR and CDR2 as SFDVKD, both from the germline V gene. There are 14 amino acids in the CDR3, from cysteine to phenylalanine inclusive. Of all the DNA, just the CDR3 is kept, 42 bases in frame from base 1. These data belong to a study of blood T cell repertoires in COVID-19 (TCRdb year 2020). Notes on the research overall: The collaborator samples originated in the United States, Italy and Spain and spanned the acute and convalescent phases of COVID-19. The prospective study material was composed of cDNA or gDNA derived from T cells, B-cell-depleted T cells, or PBMCs. Subjects who had been exposed to COVID-19, were actively infected with it, or had recovered from it provided the deeply sampled blood TCRbeta repertoires that made up the dataset. The repertoires were released in a freely available public database intended as a resource for research on the immune response to SARS-CoV-2. Samples were obtained from the ongoing ImmuneRACE study (first 160 participants) and from 1,254 subjects provided by 6 global collaborators. A de-identified subject ID, COVID-19 status, age in years and sex were almost always included in the sample metadata. HLA class I and class II types, where available, came from metadata supplied by the sample provider rather than from assay-based typing.

General findings and caveats noted by the study authors: The amount of clinical and demographic metadata varied by source and participant and was provided uncurated.

TCRbeta CDR3 regions were amplified from genomic DNA using the immunoSEQ Assay, a bias-controlled multiplex PCR. The authors' analysis ran thus. Nucleated cell counts per sample were estimated from amplification of reference gene primers within the assay. To quantify the absolute abundance of each unique TCRbeta CDR3 rearrangement, sequence reads were collapsed and filtered. Productive Simpson clonality was computed per sample as the square root of Simpson's diversity index over productive rearrangements. In its TCRdb copy, this immuneACCESS table keeps in-frame sequences only and misses some clones. Where compared with another copy, unresolved V genes explain less than half of these, and the others have no known cause. D and trimming were read from the DNA, whereas the V and J calls and clone size are those reported in that table. The sample table shows about 190,000 clones, and 90% are seen once. The ten largest clonotypes hold 0.62% of the sample.

The origin of this receptor is a man aged 50-59 years with acute or convalescent COVID-19. This chain is built from TRBV24-1 and TRBJ2-3; 8 central nucleotides agree with TRBD1. Sequences were obtained from peripheral blood. The CDR3 protein sequence reads: CATTKGQGTDTQYF. The DNA sequence is as follows: TGTGCCACCACCAAGGGACAGGGCACAGATACGCAGTATTTT.